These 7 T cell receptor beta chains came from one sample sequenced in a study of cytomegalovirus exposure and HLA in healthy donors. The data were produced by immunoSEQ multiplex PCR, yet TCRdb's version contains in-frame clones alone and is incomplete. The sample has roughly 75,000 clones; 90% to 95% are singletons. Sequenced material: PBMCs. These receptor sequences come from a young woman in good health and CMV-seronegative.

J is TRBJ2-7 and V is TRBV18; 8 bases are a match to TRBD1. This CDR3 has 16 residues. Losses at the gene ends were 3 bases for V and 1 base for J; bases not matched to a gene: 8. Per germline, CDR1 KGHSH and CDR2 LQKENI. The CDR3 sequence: CASSPTTGAESYEQYF. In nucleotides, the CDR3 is TGTGCCAGCTCACCTACGACAGGGGCAGAATCCTACGAGCAGTACTTC.

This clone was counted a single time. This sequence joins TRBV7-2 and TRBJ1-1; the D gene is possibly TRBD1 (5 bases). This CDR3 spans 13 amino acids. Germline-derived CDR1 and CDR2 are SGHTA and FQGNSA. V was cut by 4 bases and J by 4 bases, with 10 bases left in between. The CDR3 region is CASSSGTGTEAFF. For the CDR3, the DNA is TGTGCCAGCAGCTCCGGGACTGGCACTGAAGCTTTCTTT.

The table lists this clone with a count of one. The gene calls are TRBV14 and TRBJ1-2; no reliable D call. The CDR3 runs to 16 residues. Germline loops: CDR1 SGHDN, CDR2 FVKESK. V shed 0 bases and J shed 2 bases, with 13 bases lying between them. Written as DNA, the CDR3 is TGTGCCAGCAGCCAAGAGCAGCGTCGGAACAACTATGGCTACACCTTC. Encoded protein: CASSQEQRRNNYGYTF.

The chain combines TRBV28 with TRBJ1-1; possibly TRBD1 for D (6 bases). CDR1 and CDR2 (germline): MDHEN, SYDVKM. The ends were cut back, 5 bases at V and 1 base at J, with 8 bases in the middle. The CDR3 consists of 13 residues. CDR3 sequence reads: CASSGGWNTEAFF. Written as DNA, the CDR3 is TGTGCCAGCAGTGGGGGCTGGAACACTGAAGCTTTCTTT.

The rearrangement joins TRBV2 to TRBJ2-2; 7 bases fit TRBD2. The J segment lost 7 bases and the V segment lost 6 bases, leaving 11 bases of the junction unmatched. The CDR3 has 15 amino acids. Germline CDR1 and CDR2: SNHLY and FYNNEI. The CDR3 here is CASRERTGGVGELFF. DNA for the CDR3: TGTGCCAGCAGGGAGAGAACGGGAGGCGTCGGGGAGCTGTTTTTT.

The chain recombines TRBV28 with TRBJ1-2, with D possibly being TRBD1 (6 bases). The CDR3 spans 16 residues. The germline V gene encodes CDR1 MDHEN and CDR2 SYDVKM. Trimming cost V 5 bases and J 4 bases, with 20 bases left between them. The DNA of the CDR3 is TGTGCCAGCAGTCAGGGACAACGGGTAGGAAGCTATGGCTACACCTTC. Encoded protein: CASSQGQRVGSYGYTF.

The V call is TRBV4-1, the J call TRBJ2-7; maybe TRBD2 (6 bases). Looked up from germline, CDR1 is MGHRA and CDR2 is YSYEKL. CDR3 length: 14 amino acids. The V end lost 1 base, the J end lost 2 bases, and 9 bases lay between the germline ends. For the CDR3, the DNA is TGCGCCAGCAGCCAAGGGGACTTAACCTACGAGCAGTACTTC. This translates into CASSQGDLTYEQYF.